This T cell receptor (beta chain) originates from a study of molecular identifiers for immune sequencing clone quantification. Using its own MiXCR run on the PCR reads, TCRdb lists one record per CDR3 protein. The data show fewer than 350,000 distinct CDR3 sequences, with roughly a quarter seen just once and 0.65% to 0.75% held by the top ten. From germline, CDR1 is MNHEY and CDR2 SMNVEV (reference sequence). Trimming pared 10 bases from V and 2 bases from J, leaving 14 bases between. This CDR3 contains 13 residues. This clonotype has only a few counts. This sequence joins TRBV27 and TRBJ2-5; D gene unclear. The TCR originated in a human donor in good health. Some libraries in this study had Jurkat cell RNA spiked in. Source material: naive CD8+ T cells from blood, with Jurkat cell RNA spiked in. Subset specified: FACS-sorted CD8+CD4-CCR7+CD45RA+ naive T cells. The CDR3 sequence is CATRRLIQETQYF. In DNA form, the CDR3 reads TGTGCCACCCGGCGGCTAATTCAAGAGACCCAGTACTTC.